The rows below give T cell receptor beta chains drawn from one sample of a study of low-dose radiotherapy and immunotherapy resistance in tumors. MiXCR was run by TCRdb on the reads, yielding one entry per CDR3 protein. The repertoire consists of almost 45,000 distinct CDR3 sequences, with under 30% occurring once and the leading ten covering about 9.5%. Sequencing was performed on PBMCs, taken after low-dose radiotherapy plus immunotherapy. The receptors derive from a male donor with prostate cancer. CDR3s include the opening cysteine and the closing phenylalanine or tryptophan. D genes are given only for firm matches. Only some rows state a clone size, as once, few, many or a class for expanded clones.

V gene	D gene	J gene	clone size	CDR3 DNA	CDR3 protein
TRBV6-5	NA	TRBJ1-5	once	TGTGCCAGCAGCAACGGCGGTCAGCCCCAGCATTTT	CASSNGGQPQHF
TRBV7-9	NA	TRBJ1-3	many	TGTGCCAGCAGCCCGCCGGGGGGGAGCTCTGGAAACACCATATATTTT	CASSPPGGSSGNTIYF
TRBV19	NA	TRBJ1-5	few	TGTGCCAGTAGTAACAATGGGGCAGATCAGCCCCAGCATTTT	CASSNNGADQPQHF
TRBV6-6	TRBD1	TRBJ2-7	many	TGTGCCAGCAGGATGACAGGGCGCGAGCAGTACTTC	CASRMTGREQYF
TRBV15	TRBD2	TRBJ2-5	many	TGTGCCACCAGCAGAGGCCCCTCGGGACTAGCGGGGGAGACCCAGTACTTC	CATSRGPSGLAGETQYF
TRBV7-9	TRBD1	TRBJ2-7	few	TGTGCCAGCAGCTTAGGATCGACAGGGGGGCGGCCCGAGCAGTACTTC	CASSLGSTGGRPEQYF
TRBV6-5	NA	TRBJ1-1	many	TGTGCCAGCAGTTCCCCCTCCGAAGCTTTCTTT	CASSSPSEAFF
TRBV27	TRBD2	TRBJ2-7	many	TGTGCCAGCAGTTGGAAAGCGGGATCCTACGAGCAGTACTTC	CASSWKAGSYEQYF
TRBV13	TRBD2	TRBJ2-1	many	TGTGCCAGCAGCTTAGGGGTCTCGGCGGGGGGGATTGGGTATGAGCAGTTCTTC	CASSLGVSAGGIGYEQFF
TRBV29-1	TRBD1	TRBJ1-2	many	TGCAGCGTTAGGGGGACAGGGTATGGCTACACCTTC	CSVRGTGYGYTF
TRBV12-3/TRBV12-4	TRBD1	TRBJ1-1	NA	TGTGCCAGCAGCCACCGGACAGGCCGGAACACTGAAGCTTTCTTT	CASSHRTGRNTEAFF
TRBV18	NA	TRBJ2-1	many	TGTGCCAGCTCATTGCGGGATGAGCAGTTCTTC	CASSLRDEQFF
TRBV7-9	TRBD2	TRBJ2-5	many	TGTGCCAGCACCCCGGGACTAGCGGGTCAAGAGACCCAGTACTTC	CASTPGLAGQETQYF
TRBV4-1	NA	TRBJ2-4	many	TGTGCCAGCAGCCAAGTTGGGGGACTAGCCAAAAACATTCAGTACTTC	CASSQVGGLAKNIQYF
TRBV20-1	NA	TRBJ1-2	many	TGCAGTGCTAGAGCCATAGGGACGGACTATGGCTACACCTTC	CSARAIGTDYGYTF
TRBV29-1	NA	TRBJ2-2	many	TGCAGCGCGTTTCTAGCGACAACCCCCGGGGAGCTGTTTTTT	CSAFLATTPGELFF
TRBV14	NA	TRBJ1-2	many	TGTGCCAGCAGCCCGGGCGGTGGGGTCTATGGCTACACCTTC	CASSPGGGVYGYTF
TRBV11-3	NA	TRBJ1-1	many	TGTGCCAGCTCAGCCCATGGGAACACTGAAGCTTTCTTT	CASSAHGNTEAFF
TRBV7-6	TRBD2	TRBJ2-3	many	TGTGCCAGCAGCTTATTACTAGCGGGGGGGCCAGATACGCAGTATTTT	CASSLLLAGGPDTQYF
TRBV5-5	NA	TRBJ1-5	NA	TGTGCCAGCAGCCCGGCGGGCAGCTTCAATCAGCCCCAGCATTTT	CASSPAGSFNQPQHF
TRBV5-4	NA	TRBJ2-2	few	TGTGCCAGCAGCTTTGGATCCCGCACGAACACCGGGGAGCTGTTTTTT	CASSFGSRTNTGELFF
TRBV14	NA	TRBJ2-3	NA	TGTGCCAGCAGCCGGAAGCTCGGGGCGCTAGCGTATAGCACAGATACGCAGTATTTT	CASSRKLGALAYSTDTQYF
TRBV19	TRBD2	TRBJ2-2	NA	TGTGCCAGTAGTATCCAGCGGGAGGTTTACACCGGGGAGCTGTTTTTT	CASSIQREVYTGELFF
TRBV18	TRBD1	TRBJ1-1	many	TGTGCCAGCTCACCGACAGGGCCGAACACTGAAGCTTTCTTT	CASSPTGPNTEAFF
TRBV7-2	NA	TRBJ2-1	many	TGTGCCAGCAGCCGAGAAGGGTCCTACAATGAGCAGTTCTTC	CASSREGSYNEQFF
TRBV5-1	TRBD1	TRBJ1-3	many	TGCGCCAGCAGCCTCGGACAGGGGGCTGCAGGAAACACCATATATTTT	CASSLGQGAAGNTIYF
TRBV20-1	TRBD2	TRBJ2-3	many	TGCAGTGCTAGAGATCTAACAACTAGCGGACGCACAGATACGCAGTATTTT	CSARDLTTSGRTDTQYF
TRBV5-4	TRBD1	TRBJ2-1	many	TGTGCCAGCAGCTCTAGGGACAGGGGGCGGAATGAGCAGTTCTTC	CASSSRDRGRNEQFF
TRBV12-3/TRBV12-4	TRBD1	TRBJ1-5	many	TGTGCCAGCAGCCCGGTCAGGGGGAACAATCAGCCCCAGCATTTT	CASSPVRGNNQPQHF
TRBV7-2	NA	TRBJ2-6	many	TGTGCCAGCAGCTTAGCGACGGGGGCTGGGGCCAACGTCCTGACTTTC	CASSLATGAGANVLTF
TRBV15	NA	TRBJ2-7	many	TGTGCCACCAGCCCCCGGGCAGGGGCCTTTTACGAGCAGTACTTC	CATSPRAGAFYEQYF
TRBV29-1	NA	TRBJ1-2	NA	TGCAGCGTTGAAGGGGGGCGGCATGGCTACACCTTC	CSVEGGRHGYTF
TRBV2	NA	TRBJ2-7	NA	TGTGCCAGCAGTGAAGCACCAGCCTACGAGCAGTACTTC	CASSEAPAYEQYF
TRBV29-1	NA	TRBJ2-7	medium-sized	TGCAGCGTCCGGCTAGGCTACGAGCAGTACTTC	CSVRLGYEQYF
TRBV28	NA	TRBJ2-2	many	TGTGCCAGCAGTTGGGCCCGGGGAGCGGGGAACACCGGGGAGCTGTTTTTT	CASSWARGAGNTGELFF
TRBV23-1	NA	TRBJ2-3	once	TGCGCCAGCAGTCAATCGGGGGGCCCTTTCAGAACAGATACGCAGTATTTT	CASSQSGGPFRTDTQYF
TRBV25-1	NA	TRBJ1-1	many	TGTGCCAGCAGTGTTGGACAGCGGAGCACTGAAGCTTTCTTT	CASSVGQRSTEAFF
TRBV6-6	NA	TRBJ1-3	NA	TGTGCCAGCAGTTACCGGGTGGGGGGAGCGTCTGGAAACACCATATATTTT	CASSYRVGGASGNTIYF
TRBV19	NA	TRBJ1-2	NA	TGTGCGACCAATCCCTGGTCGGGGCAGGGCGAAGGCTACACCTTC	CATNPWSGQGEGYTF
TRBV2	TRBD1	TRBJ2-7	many	TGTGCCAGCAGTCTAGGAGCAGGGGGCGAGCAGTACTTC	CASSLGAGGEQYF
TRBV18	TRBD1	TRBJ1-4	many	TGTGCCAGCTCACCACGCGACAGGGCAACTAATGAAAAACTGTTTTTT	CASSPRDRATNEKLFF
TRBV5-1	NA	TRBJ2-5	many	TGCGCCAGCAGCTCCCAGTGGACCCAGTACTTC	CASSSQWTQYF
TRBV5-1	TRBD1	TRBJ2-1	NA	TGCGCCAGCACCCGACAGGGGGCCGATGAGCAGTTCTTC	CASTRQGADEQFF
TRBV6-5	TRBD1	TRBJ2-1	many	TGTGCCAGCAGTTACGGGACAGGGGTCAATGAGCAGTTCTTC	CASSYGTGVNEQFF
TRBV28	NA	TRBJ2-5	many	TGTGCCAGCAGTTTAAAGTCGCTCGGAGGGGGGGCCCAGTACTTC	CASSLKSLGGGAQYF
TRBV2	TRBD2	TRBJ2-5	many	TGTGCCAGCAGTGAAGAGATAGCGGGAAAAGAGACCCAGTACTTC	CASSEEIAGKETQYF
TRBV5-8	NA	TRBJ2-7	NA	TGTGCCAGCAGCCGCCCTGGGCCCTACGAGCAGTACTTC	CASSRPGPYEQYF
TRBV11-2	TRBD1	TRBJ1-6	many	TGTGCCAGCAGCCCTAGGACAGGGAGGGATTCACCCCTCCACTTT	CASSPRTGRDSPLHF
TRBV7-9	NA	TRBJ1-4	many	TGTGCCAGCAGCTTAGTGAGGGGCTCGGATGAAAAACTGTTTTTT	CASSLVRGSDEKLFF
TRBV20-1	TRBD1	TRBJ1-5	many	TGCAGTGCCCCGACAGGGGGCGGGGAGCCCCAGCATTTT	CSAPTGGGEPQHF
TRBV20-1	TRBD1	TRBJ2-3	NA	TGCAGTGCTGGTGGACAGGGGACAGATACGCAGTATTTT	CSAGGQGTDTQYF
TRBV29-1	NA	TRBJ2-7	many	TGCAGCGTTGAAGTCACAGGGACCTACGAGCAGTACTTC	CSVEVTGTYEQYF
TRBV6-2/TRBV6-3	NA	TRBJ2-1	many	TGTGCCAGCGGGGGGACGAGCTACAATGAGCAGTTCTTC	CASGGTSYNEQFF
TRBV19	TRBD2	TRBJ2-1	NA	TGTGCCAGTAGTACTTCTAGCGGAGGATACAATGAGCAGTTCTTC	CASSTSSGGYNEQFF